A single T cell receptor (beta chain) is shown here with its context. This table comes from immunoSEQ multiplex PCR, and its TCRdb copy is limited to in-frame clones, with some not included. The data hold tens of thousands of clones, with 92% observed a single time. The data originate from a study of OX40 agonist ivuxolimab in advanced cancers. V was pared by 0 bases and J by 9 bases, with 4 bases of the junction left unmatched. The CDR3 is 15 residues long. Germline-derived CDR1 and CDR2 are SGHRS and YFSETQ. The source material was CD4+ or CD8+ T cells sorted from blood, sampled in a trial of the OX40 agonist ivuxolimab. This receptor was taken from an adult with an advanced solid tumor such as melanoma, head and neck, liver or kidney cancer. The V gene is TRBV5-1, the J gene TRBJ2-1; TRBD1 agrees at 12 bases. CDR3 in amino acids: CASSLEGQGAFEQFF. The CDR3 region has the DNA TGCGCCAGCAGCTTGGAGGGACAGGGGGCCTTTGAGCAGTTCTTC.